This TCR beta chain was obtained from a study of naive and memory T cell subsets. General study results and limits: A few larger clonotypes appeared in naive repertoires, especially CD8, possibly memory cells re-expressing CD45RA. A clonotype means one alpha or beta sequence, not an alpha/beta pair. Findings for naive and memory subsets could not be checked against ground truth.

This clonotype was observed at least ten times. Its antigen is as yet unknown. CMV status came from CD4+ IFNgamma after overnight CMV lysate stimulation. Two oligonucleotides, mixed equimolar, formed the beta constant-region primer covering TRBC1 and TRBC2. Four rounds of PCR amplified the ligated cDNA using nested alpha and beta constant-region primers plus SP2. The cDNA 3' end received a ligated single-stranded oligonucleotide carrying the SP2 primer and a 12-nucleotide UMI. MiXCR was run by TCRdb on the UMI-ligation and nested PCR reads, yielding one entry per CDR3 protein. The table lists roughly 92,000 distinct CDR3 sequences, roughly 10% of them singletons. The V and J ends lost 1 base and 2 bases respectively, with 10 bases between them. The CDR3 totals 15 residues. CDR1 and CDR2 (germline): MNHNS, SASEGT.

This clonotype originated in a human donor in good health. V gene TRBV6-1 combines with J gene TRBJ2-3, with a tentative D call TRBD2 (6 bases). Material for sequencing was naive CD4+ T cells from blood. CDR3: CASSEGGTYTDTQYF. The CDR3 bases are TGTGCCAGCAGTGAAGGGGGGACTTACACAGATACGCAGTATTTT.